Listed below are T cell receptor beta chains from one sample, sequenced in a study of CD8+CD57+ T cells in acquired aplastic anemia. TCRdb reprocessed the reads with MiXCR, giving one entry per CDR3 protein. The profile covers 150,000 to 200,000 distinct CDR3 sequences, with about 50% appearing a single time and under 35% taken by the ten largest. Material: sorted CD4+, CD8+, or CD8+CD57+ T cells (not recorded which) from PBMCs. These receptors originate from a human donor with aplastic anemia. CDR3s include the opening cysteine and the closing phenylalanine or tryptophan. A D gene is named only where the DNA matches it firmly. Not all rows give a size; the values are once, few, many and, for expanded clones, a class.

J	length	size	D	V	CDR3	DNA
TRBJ1-1	14	.	.	TRBV9	CASSVVPTNTEAFF	TGTGCCAGCAGCGTAGTACCGACGAACACTGAAGCTTTCTTT
TRBJ2-7	15	.	TRBD1	TRBV24-1	CATSEGTGHSHEQYF	TGTGCCACCAGTGAGGGGACAGGGCATTCCCACGAGCAGTACTTC
TRBJ2-3	12	.	.	TRBV2	CASSEAGDTQYF	TGTGCCAGCAGTGAAGCAGGAGATACGCAGTATTTT
TRBJ2-7	13	many	.	TRBV13	CASTHYGLHEQYF	TGTGCCAGCACCCACTATGGCCTACACGAGCAGTACTTC
TRBJ1-2	11	many	.	TRBV29-1	CSVESDYGYTF	TGCAGCGTTGAGAGTGACTATGGCTACACCTTC
TRBJ1-6	15	.	.	TRBV15	CATSIQVGHNSPLHF	TGTGCCACCAGCATACAGGTGGGCCATAATTCACCCCTCCACTTT
TRBJ1-6	17	.	.	TRBV15	CATSRVEVYVRGSPLHF	TGTGCCACCAGCAGAGTTGAGGTTTACGTCCGTGGGTCACCCCTCCACTTT
TRBJ2-7	14	medium-sized	.	TRBV20-1	CSARDRVIGYEQYF	TGCAGTGCTAGAGATCGAGTAATCGGCTACGAGCAGTACTTC
TRBJ1-6	14	once	.	TRBV2	CASSEGASYSPLHF	TGTGCCAGCAGTGAAGGGGCCTCTTATTCACCCCTCCACTTT
TRBJ1-4	13	.	.	TRBV25-1	CASSASGREKLFF	TGTGCCAGCAGTGCGTCAGGTCGTGAAAAACTGTTTTTT
TRBJ2-7	15	.	.	TRBV19	CATSHLSAESYEQYF	TGTGCCACCTCCCACCTTAGCGCGGAGTCCTACGAGCAGTACTTC
TRBJ2-2	21	.	TRBD2	TRBV10-3	CAISEPQGWTSGGQNTGELFF	TGTGCCATCAGTGAGCCGCAAGGATGGACTAGCGGGGGGCAAAACACCGGGGAGCTGTTTTTT
TRBJ2-7	13	.	.	TRBV24-1	CATSGDRSYEQYF	TGTGCCACCAGTGGAGACAGATCCTACGAGCAGTACTTC
TRBJ1-2	14	.	.	TRBV10-3	CAISESGSPGGYTF	TGTGCCATCAGTGAGTCGGGGAGCCCAGGGGGCTACACCTTC
TRBJ1-6	20	.	TRBD1	TRBV13	CASSEDRGLLFHSYNSPLHF	TGTGCCAGCAGCGAGGACAGGGGATTACTGTTTCACTCCTATAATTCACCCCTCCACTTT
TRBJ1-2	14	.	.	TRBV2	CASQTYGANYGYTF	TGTGCCAGCCAAACTTACGGCGCTAACTATGGCTACACCTTC
TRBJ2-3	16	many	TRBD2	TRBV12-3/TRBV12-4	CASSFGLAGGADTQYF	TGTGCCAGCAGTTTTGGGCTAGCGGGAGGAGCAGATACGCAGTATTTT
TRBJ2-1	13	.	.	TRBV30	CAWSLRMGNEQFF	TGTGCCTGGAGCCTCCGAATGGGGAATGAGCAGTTCTTC
TRBJ2-3	15	.	.	TRBV12-3/TRBV12-4	CASSDSSGSTDTQYF	TGTGCCAGCAGTGACTCTAGTGGGAGCACAGATACGCAGTATTTT
TRBJ2-7	15	few	TRBD1	TRBV27	CASSFSPGGWNEQYF	TGTGCCAGCAGCTTTTCACCAGGGGGCTGGAACGAGCAGTACTTC
TRBJ2-7	15	many	.	TRBV4-1	CASSQDRPGNYEQYF	TGCGCCAGCAGCCAAGATAGGCCAGGGAACTACGAGCAGTACTTC
TRBJ1-3	15	many	.	TRBV12-3/TRBV12-4	CASSLGGPPGNTIYF	TGTGCCAGCAGTCTAGGCGGGCCACCTGGAAACACCATATATTTT
TRBJ1-1	12	many	.	TRBV29-1	CSVWDTNTEAFF	TGCAGCGTATGGGACACGAACACTGAAGCTTTCTTT
TRBJ1-1	12	many	.	TRBV9	CASSSAGTEAFF	TGTGCCAGCAGCTCAGCAGGGACGGAAGCTTTCTTT
TRBJ2-5	13	.	.	TRBV10-3	CAISEEARETQYF	TGTGCCATCAGTGAGGAAGCGAGGGAGACCCAGTACTTC
TRBJ2-7	16	many	.	TRBV14	CASSQAGGQGAYEQYF	TGTGCCAGCAGCCAAGCGGGAGGACAGGGAGCCTACGAGCAGTACTTC
TRBJ2-1	15	many	TRBD1	TRBV20-1	CSARDSGQGYNEQFF	TGCAGTGCTAGAGATTCAGGACAGGGGTACAATGAGCAGTTCTTC
TRBJ2-3	15	.	TRBD2	TRBV20-1	CSARDLAGGPDTQYF	TGCAGTGCTAGAGATCTAGCGGGAGGGCCAGATACGCAGTATTTT
TRBJ2-2	16	once	TRBD1	TRBV19	CASTLQTGTNTGELFF	TGTGCCAGTACCCTTCAGACAGGGACGAACACCGGGGAGCTGTTTTTT
TRBJ1-4	14	.	.	TRBV25-1	CASKDNGQNEKLFF	TGTGCCAGCAAGGACAACGGACAGAATGAAAAACTGTTTTTT
TRBJ2-2	13	few	.	TRBV15	CATSRVGAGELFF	TGTGCCACCAGCAGAGTTGGGGCCGGGGAGCTGTTTTTT
TRBJ2-4	14	many	.	TRBV5-1	CASSFSGNPNIQYF	TGCGCCAGCAGCTTCTCGGGGAACCCAAACATTCAGTACTTC
TRBJ2-7	14	.	.	TRBV25-1	CACSEWGRYYEQYF	TGTGCCTGCAGTGAATGGGGCAGGTACTACGAGCAGTACTTC
TRBJ2-3	13	.	.	TRBV6-2/TRBV6-3	CASSYSEGDTQYF	TGTGCCAGCAGTTACTCTGAGGGGGATACGCAGTATTTT
TRBJ2-3	15	.	.	TRBV30	CAWGVVAGSTDTQYF	TGTGCCTGGGGTGTTGTAGCCGGGAGCACAGATACGCAGTATTTT
TRBJ1-2	15	few	.	TRBV7-9	CASSPETDRSPGYTF	TGTGCCAGCAGCCCAGAAACCGACAGGTCCCCTGGCTACACCTTC
TRBJ2-3	15	.	.	TRBV20-1	CSARDPAGITDTQYF	TGCAGTGCTAGAGATCCCGCGGGAATCACAGATACGCAGTATTTT
TRBJ2-2	14	many	.	TRBV12-3/TRBV12-4	CASRRGAVTGELFF	TGTGCCAGCAGGAGAGGGGCGGTCACCGGGGAGCTGTTTTTT
TRBJ1-5	13	.	.	TRBV7-9	CASSPKSGQPQHF	TGTGCCAGCAGCCCCAAGAGCGGGCAGCCCCAGCATTTT
TRBJ2-2	15	few	.	TRBV9	CASSDEGRSTGELFF	TGTGCCAGCAGCGACGAGGGAAGGAGCACCGGGGAGCTGTTTTTT
TRBJ2-2	14	.	TRBD1	TRBV2	CASIWDRNTGELFF	TGTGCCAGCATTTGGGACAGGAACACCGGGGAGCTGTTTTTT
TRBJ2-1	15	.	TRBD2	TRBV20-1	CSARTSGGLNNEQFF	TGCAGTGCTAGGACTAGCGGGGGGCTGAACAATGAGCAGTTCTTC
TRBJ2-7	16	.	.	TRBV2	CASSVSLSKSSYEQYF	TGTGCCAGCAGTGTCTCGCTGAGCAAAAGCTCCTACGAGCAGTACTTC
TRBJ2-1	16	once	.	TRBV7-3	CASSLEFGSRGDEQFF	TGTGCCAGCAGCTTGGAATTTGGGAGTCGGGGCGATGAGCAGTTCTTC
TRBJ2-7	15	.	TRBD1	TRBV10-3	CAISETGGPNNEQYF	TGTGCCATCAGTGAAACAGGGGGTCCGAATAATGAGCAGTACTTC
TRBJ1-4	15	.	TRBD1	TRBV2	CASSEFGTGNEKLFF	TGTGCCAGCAGTGAATTCGGGACAGGGAATGAAAAACTGTTTTTT
TRBJ1-6	14	.	TRBD1	TRBV5-1	CASSFRDSDSPLHF	TGCGCCAGCAGCTTCCGGGACAGCGATTCACCCCTCCACTTT